The 11 T cell receptor beta chains in this list originate from one sample, sequenced in a study of T cells expressing NK-cell markers. TCRdb re-called the 5' RACE reads and gives one entry per CDR3 protein, without DNA. The sample totals around 100,000 distinct CDR3 sequences; its top ten clones hold around a sixth. The sequenced sample consisted of blood T cells: a sorted CD56 or NKG2C T cell subset, CD4+ or CD8+ T cells, or bulk PBMC T cells (not recorded which). The origin of the receptors is a woman aged 18 to 75 in good health.

The rearrangement joins TRBV18 to TRBJ2-7. The CDR3 length is 13 residues. Germline CDR1 KGHSH, CDR2 LQKENI. Here the CDR3 reads CASSPPHNYEQYF.

This chain uses TRBV12-3 or TRBV12-4 with TRBJ2-2; lacking DNA, the TRBD1 call made by TCRdb goes unchecked. This CDR3 has 16 amino acids. CDR3 region: CASSSSGAGKAGELFF.

This sequence joins TRBV7-7 and TRBJ2-3; TCRdb proposes TRBD1, but this gene call is untestable without DNA. Germline V gene lookup returns CDR1 SSHAT and CDR2 FNYEAQ (reference sequence). CDR3 size: 14 residues. The CDR3 is CASSLSAGADTQYF.

V usage is TRBV27 and J usage is TRBJ1-2; TCRdb lists TRBD1, though no DNA is available to test this call. This CDR3 is 14 amino acids long. Germline V gene sequence: CDR1 MNHEY, CDR2 SMNVEV (reference sequence). The CDR3 sequence is CASSSPGGWDGYTF.

The chain has TRBV3-1 and TRBJ1-2. This CDR3 has 13 residues. Germline V gene sequence: CDR1 LGHDT, CDR2 YNNKEL (reference sequence). The CDR3 loop is CASSQELTYGYTF.

The chain recombines TRBV5-8 with TRBJ2-5; TCRdb indicates TRBD2, and absent DNA this call remains unverified. This CDR3 spans 15 amino acids. Germline V gene data show CDR1 as SGHTS and CDR2 as YDEGEE. This CDR3 reads CASRPREGVFLTQYF.

CDR3 sequence: CASRSLWEETQYF. The V and J genes are TRBV11-2 and TRBJ2-5; TCRdb indicates TRBD2, and absent DNA this call remains unverified. The germline CDR1 and CDR2 sequences are SGHAT and FQNNGV. This CDR3 has 13 residues. The full variable domain, in which reference TRBV11-2 and TRBJ2-5 provide the parts outside the CDR3, is EAGVAQSPRYKIIEKRQSVAFWCNPISGHATLYWYQQILGQGPKLLIQFQNNGVVDDSQLPKDRFSAERLKGVDSTLKIQPAKLEDSAVYLCASRSLWEETQYFGPGTRLLVL.

This clonotype is called medium-sized based on its frequency. V usage is TRBV6-4 and J usage is TRBJ2-1. Germline values: CDR1 MRHNA, CDR2 SNTAGT. This CDR3 spans 14 amino acids. CDR3 sequence: CASSEDSSYNEQFF.

This chain connects TRBV7-2 to TRBJ2-7; without DNA, the TCRdb call of TRBD2 cannot be checked. The CDR3 is made up of 15 amino acids. CDR1 is SGHTA and CDR2 is FQGNSA in the germline V gene. This CDR3 is CASRLGTLKPYEQYF.

The rearrangement uses TRBV27 and TRBJ2-2; the TRBD2 assignment by TCRdb is unverifiable without DNA. Germline V gene data show CDR1 as MNHEY and CDR2 as SMNVEV (reference sequence). This CDR3 comprises 15 residues. The CDR3 is CASSAGWDYTGELFF.

The rearrangement joins TRBV4-1 to TRBJ2-1; the TCRdb D gene call, TRBD1, has no DNA to confirm it. The CDR3 has 15 residues. Germline V gene sequence: CDR1 MGHRA, CDR2 YSYEKL. CDR3 in amino acids: CASSQGTGVDNEQFF.